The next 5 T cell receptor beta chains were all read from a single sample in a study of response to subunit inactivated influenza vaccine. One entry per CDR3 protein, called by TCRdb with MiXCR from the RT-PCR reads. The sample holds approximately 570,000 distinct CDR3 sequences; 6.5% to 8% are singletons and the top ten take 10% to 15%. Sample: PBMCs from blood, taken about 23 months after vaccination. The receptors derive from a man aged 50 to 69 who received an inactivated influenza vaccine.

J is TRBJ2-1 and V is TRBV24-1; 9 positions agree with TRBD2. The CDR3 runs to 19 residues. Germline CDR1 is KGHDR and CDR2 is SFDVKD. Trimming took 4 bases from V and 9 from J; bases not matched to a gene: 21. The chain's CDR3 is CATSEVLAGGPSNHGEQFF. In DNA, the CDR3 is TGTGCCACCAGTGAAGTCTTGGCGGGAGGGCCCTCGAATCATGGTGAGCAGTTCTTC.

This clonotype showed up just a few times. This chain's CDR3 is CASSETQGGAFF. In DNA, the CDR3 is TGTGCCAGCAGCGAAACACAGGGGGGAGCTTTCTTT. The chain has TRBV7-9 and TRBJ1-1; 8 bases match TRBD1. Per germline, CDR1 SEHNR and CDR2 FQNEAQ (reference sequence). With V trimmed by 5 bases and J by 10 bases, 6 bases remained unmatched. This CDR3 region has 12 residues.

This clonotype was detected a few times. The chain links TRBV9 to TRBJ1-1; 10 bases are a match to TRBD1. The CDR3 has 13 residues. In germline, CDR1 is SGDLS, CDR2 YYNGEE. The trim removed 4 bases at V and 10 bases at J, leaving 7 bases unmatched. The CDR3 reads CASSPGTGAGAFF. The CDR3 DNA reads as TGTGCCAGCAGCCCGGGGACAGGGGCTGGAGCTTTCTTT.

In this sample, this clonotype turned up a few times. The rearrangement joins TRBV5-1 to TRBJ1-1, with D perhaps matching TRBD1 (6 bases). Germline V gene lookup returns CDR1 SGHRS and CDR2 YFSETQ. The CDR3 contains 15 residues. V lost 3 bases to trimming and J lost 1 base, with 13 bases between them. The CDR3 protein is CASSSTQGRNTEAFF. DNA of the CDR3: TGCGCCAGCAGCTCCACACAGGGAAGGAACACTGAAGCTTTCTTT.

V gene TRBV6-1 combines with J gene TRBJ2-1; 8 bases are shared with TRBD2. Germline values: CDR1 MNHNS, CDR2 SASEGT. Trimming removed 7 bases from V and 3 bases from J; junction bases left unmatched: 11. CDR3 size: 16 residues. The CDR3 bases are TGTGCCAGCAAAATGGGCAGCGGGAGCTTCTACAATGAGCAGTTCTTC. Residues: CASKMGSGSFYNEQFF.